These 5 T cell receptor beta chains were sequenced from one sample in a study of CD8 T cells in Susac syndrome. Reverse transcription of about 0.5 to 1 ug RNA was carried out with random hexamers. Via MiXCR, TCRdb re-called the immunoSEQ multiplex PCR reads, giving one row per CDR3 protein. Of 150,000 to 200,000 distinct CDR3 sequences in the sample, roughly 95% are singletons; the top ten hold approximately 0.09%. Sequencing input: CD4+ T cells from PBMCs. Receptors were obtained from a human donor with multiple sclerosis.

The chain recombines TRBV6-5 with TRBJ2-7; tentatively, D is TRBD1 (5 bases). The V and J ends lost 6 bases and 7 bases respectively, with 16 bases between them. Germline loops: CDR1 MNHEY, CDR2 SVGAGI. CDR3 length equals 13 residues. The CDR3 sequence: CASRSDTAKEQYF. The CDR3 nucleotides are TGTGCCAGCAGATCGGACACAGCGAAGGAGCAGTACTTC.

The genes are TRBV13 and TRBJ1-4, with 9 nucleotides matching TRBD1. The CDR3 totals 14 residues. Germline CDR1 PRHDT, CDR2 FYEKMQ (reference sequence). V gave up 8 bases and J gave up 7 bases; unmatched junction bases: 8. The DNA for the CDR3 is TGTGCCAGCGGAATACGGGACAGGGTTGAAAAACTGTTTTTT. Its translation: CASGIRDRVEKLFF.

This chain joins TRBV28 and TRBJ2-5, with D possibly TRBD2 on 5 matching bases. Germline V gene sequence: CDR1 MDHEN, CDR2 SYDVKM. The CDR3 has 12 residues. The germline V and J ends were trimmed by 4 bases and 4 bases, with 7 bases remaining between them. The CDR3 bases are TGTGCCAGCAGTTACGGGGTAGAGACCCAGTACTTC. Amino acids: CASSYGVETQYF. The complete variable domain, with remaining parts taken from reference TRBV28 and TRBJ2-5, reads DVKVTQSSRYLVKRTGEKVFLECVQDMDHENMFWYRQDPGLGLRLIYFSYDVKMKEKGDIPEGYSVSREKKERFSLILESASTNQTSMYLCASSYGVETQYFGPGTRLLVL.

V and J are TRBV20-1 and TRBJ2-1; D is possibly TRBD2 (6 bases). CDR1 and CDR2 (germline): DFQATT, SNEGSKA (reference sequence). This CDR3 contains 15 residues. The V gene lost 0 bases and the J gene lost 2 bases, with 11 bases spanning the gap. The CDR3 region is CSARDSGTPYNEQFF. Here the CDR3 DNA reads TGCAGTGCTAGAGACTCCGGGACTCCCTACAATGAGCAGTTCTTC.

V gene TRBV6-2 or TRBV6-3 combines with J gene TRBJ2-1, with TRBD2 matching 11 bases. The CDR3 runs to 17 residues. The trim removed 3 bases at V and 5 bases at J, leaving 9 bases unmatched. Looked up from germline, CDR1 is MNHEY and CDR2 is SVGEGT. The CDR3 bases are TGTGCCAGCAGTTATCCAATAGCGGGGGGGCCCCACAATGAGCAGTTCTTC. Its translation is CASSYPIAGGPHNEQFF.